The 12 T cell receptor beta chains below were found in one sample sequenced in a study of early T cells in non-severe SARS-CoV-2 infection (dated by TCRdb to about 2021). Library preparation employed 5' RACE. The data were produced on a NextSeq 500. The raw public reads went through TCRdb reprocessing: fastp at Q25, MiXCR clone calling, in-frame beta chains kept. CDR3 protein sequences are deduplicated, and each keeps its most common genes and DNA. This sample is represented by 50,000 to 65,000 distinct CDR3 sequences; 18% of them were singletons. In total, the top ten clones hold roughly 10% of the sample. The sequencing here drew on whole blood, taken at baseline. The receptors derive from an adult who was a healthcare worker with PCR-confirmed SARS-CoV-2 infection or an uninfected control (not recorded which).

CDR3 sequence reads: CASRKQGGYNSPLHF. The CDR3 DNA sequence: TGTGCCAGCAGAAAACAGGGTGGATATAATTCACCCCTCCACTTT. V is TRBV12-3 or TRBV12-4 and J is TRBJ1-6, with D perhaps TRBD1 (6 bases). V was clipped by 6 bases and J by 4 bases, with 13 bases between them. The CDR3 is 15 amino acids.

In this sample, this clonotype turned up many times. The rearrangement links TRBV14 to TRBJ1-1; D is undetermined. Trimming took 4 bases from V and 4 from J, leaving 10 bases between them. Germline assignment: CDR1 SGHDN and CDR2 FVKESK. The CDR3 contains 13 residues. The CDR3 sequence is CASSPSGLTEAFF. The CDR3 bases are TGTGCCAGCAGCCCCTCGGGCCTCACTGAAGCTTTCTTT.

This chain connects TRBV12-3 or TRBV12-4 to TRBJ1-2; D might be TRBD1 (6 bases). This CDR3 comprises 13 residues. The V and J ends lost 1 base and 3 bases respectively, with 6 bases between them. CDR3 in amino acids: CASSLGGHYGYTF. DNA of the CDR3: TGTGCCAGCAGTTTAGGGGGGCACTATGGCTACACCTTC.

This clonotype turned up a few times. The chain carries TRBV5-6 and TRBJ1-5; 7 nucleotides align to TRBD1. This CDR3 has 16 amino acids. In germline, CDR1 is SGHDT, CDR2 YYEEEE. V lost 3 bases, J lost 2 bases, and 8 bases stayed unmatched. CDR3: CASSSHHRGRNQPQHF. For the CDR3, the DNA is TGTGCCAGCAGCTCCCACCACAGGGGCCGCAATCAGCCCCAGCATTTT.

This clonotype turned up a few times. The CDR3, as DNA: TGCAGTGCTAGTAGGTCAGCCTCTAGCACAGATACGCAGTATTTT. Its translation is CSASRSASSTDTQYF. V gene TRBV20-1 combines with J gene TRBJ2-3; D uncertain. Germline-derived CDR1 and CDR2 are DFQATT and SNEGSKA (reference sequence). V shed 3 bases and J shed 0 bases, with 13 bases lying between them. The CDR3 is made up of 15 amino acids.

The chain uses TRBV20-1 and TRBJ1-1, with TRBD1 identical over 9 bases. The CDR3 sequence is 16 residues long. The J segment lost 5 bases and the V segment lost 5 bases, leaving 15 bases of the junction unmatched. CDR1 and CDR2 from the germline V gene are DFQATT and SNEGSKA (reference sequence). This CDR3 is CSAYNRDRALHTEAFF. The CDR3 DNA is TGCAGTGCTTACAACCGGGACAGGGCCCTTCATACTGAAGCTTTCTTT.

The table lists this clonotype with a few counts. V is TRBV6-6 and J is TRBJ1-5; 8 bases are shared with TRBD1. V shed 5 bases and J 11 bases; nucleotides not matched to a gene: 8. CDR1 and CDR2 from the germline V gene are MNHNY and SVGAGI (reference sequence). The CDR3 runs to 13 residues. The CDR3 here is CASSQQGDGAQHF. DNA of the CDR3: TGTGCCAGCAGTCAACAGGGGGACGGGGCCCAGCATTTT.

This clonotype was seen a few times. The rearrangement links TRBV29-1 to TRBJ2-3; 7 nucleotides align to TRBD1. Per germline, CDR1 SQVTM and CDR2 ANQGSEA. V was pared by 4 bases and J by 4 bases, with 5 bases of the junction left unmatched. The CDR3 loop spans 13 amino acids. CDR3 sequence (DNA): TGCAGCGTTGTCAGAGGGGGCGCAGATACGCAGTATTTT. Translated, it gives CSVVRGGADTQYF.

This chain links TRBV10-3 with TRBJ2-7, with 9 nucleotides matching TRBD1. Germline-derived CDR1 and CDR2 are ENHRY and SYGVKD. With 3 bases clipped from V and 4 bases from J, the junction kept 10 bases outside the gene matches. CDR3 length equals 16 residues. The CDR3 nucleotides are TGTGCCATCAGTGAATCCCCGGGACAGGGTTTGTACGAGCAGTACTTC. Its protein is CAISESPGQGLYEQYF.

Only a few counts were recorded for this clonotype. V usage is TRBV18 and J usage is TRBJ2-1; no definite D call. Trimming removed 6 bases from V and 5 bases from J, with 17 bases in between. The CDR3 has 15 amino acids. Germline CDR1 KGHSH, CDR2 LQKENI. The CDR3 loop reads CASSPGRAVHNEQFF. Here the CDR3 DNA reads TGTGCCAGCTCCCCGGGTAGGGCCGTCCACAATGAGCAGTTCTTC.

In its sample, this clonotype ranks as medium-sized. The chain carries TRBV10-2 and TRBJ2-5; D is perhaps TRBD1 (6 bases). CDR1 and CDR2 from the germline V gene are WSHSY and SAAADI. The CDR3 is made up of 13 amino acids. V was cut by 4 bases and J by 5 bases, with 11 bases left in between. CDR3 DNA: TGCGCCAGCAGTGGACAGGATTGGGAGACCCAGTACTTC. Protein: CASSGQDWETQYF.

To note about this clonotype: Mismatch with germline at one junction end may stem from a read error. In DNA, the CDR3 is TGCGCCAGCAGCCCGGGGGTGACAGGGGATAATACACCCCTCCACTTT. Protein: CASSPGVTGDNTPLHF. The V gene is TRBV5-1, the J gene TRBJ1-6, with TRBD1 identical over 8 bases. This CDR3 is 16 amino acids long. From germline, CDR1 is SGHRS and CDR2 YFSETQ.